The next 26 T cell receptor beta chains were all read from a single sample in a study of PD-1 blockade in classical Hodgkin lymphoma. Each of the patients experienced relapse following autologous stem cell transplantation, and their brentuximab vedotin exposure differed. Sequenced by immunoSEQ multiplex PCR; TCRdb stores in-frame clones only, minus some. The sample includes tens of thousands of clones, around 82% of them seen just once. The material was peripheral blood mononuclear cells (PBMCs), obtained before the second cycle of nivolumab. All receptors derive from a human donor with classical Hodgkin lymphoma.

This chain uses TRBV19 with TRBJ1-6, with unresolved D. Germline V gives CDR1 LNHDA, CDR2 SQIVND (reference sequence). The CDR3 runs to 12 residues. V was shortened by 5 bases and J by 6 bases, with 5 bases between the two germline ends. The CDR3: CASSARNSPLHF. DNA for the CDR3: TGTGCCAGTAGTGCTCGTAATTCACCCCTCCACTTT.

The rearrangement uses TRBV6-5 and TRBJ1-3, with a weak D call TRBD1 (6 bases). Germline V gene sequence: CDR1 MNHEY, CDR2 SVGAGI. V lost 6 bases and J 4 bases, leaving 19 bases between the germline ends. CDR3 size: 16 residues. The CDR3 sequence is CASRYRGGSGGNTIYF. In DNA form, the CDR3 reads TGTGCCAGCAGGTACCGAGGGGGTTCTGGAGGAAACACCATATATTTT.

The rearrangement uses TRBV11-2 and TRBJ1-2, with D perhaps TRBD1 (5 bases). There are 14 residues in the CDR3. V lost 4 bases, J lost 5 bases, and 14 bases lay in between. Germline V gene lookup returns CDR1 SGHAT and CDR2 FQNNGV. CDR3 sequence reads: CASSSRGSGYGYTF. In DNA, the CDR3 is TGTGCCAGCAGCTCGCGGGGCTCCGGGTATGGCTACACCTTC. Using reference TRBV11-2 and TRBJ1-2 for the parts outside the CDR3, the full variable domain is EAGVAQSPRYKIIEKRQSVAFWCNPISGHATLYWYQQILGQGPKLLIQFQNNGVVDDSQLPKDRFSAERLKGVDSTLKIQPAKLEDSAVYLCASSSRGSGYGYTFGSGTRLTVV.

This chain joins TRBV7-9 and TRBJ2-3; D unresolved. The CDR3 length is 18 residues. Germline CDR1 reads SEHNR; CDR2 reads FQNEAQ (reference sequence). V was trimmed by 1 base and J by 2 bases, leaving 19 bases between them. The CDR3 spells CASSLVSRFSPSTDTQYF. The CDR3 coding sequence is TGTGCCAGCAGCTTAGTGTCACGATTCAGTCCTTCCACAGATACGCAGTATTTT.

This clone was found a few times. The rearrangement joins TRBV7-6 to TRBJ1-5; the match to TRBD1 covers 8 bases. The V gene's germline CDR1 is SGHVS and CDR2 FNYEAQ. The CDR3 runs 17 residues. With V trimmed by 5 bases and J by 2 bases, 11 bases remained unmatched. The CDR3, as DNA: TGTGCCAGCAGCCCGGCCCCAGGGGGCAAGCGCAATCAGCCCCAGCATTTT. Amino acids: CASSPAPGGKRNQPQHF.

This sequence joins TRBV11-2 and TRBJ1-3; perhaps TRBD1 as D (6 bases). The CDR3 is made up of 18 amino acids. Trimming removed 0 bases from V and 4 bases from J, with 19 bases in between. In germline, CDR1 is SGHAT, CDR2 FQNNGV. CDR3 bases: TGTGCCAGCAGCTTAGAGGACGGATGGGGGGCGTCGGGAAACACCATATATTTT. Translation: CASSLEDGWGASGNTIYF.

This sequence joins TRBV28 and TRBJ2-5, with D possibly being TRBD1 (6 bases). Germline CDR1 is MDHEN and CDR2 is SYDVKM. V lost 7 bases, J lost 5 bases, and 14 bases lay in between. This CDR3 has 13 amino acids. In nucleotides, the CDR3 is TGTGCCAGCACAACAGGGTACGTGGAGACCCAGTACTTC. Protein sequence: CASTTGYVETQYF.

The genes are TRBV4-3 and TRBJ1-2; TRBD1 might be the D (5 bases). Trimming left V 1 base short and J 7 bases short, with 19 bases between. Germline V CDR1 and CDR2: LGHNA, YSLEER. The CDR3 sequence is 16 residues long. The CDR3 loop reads CASSQVGEVGVAGYTF. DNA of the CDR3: TGCGCCAGCAGCCAAGTGGGGGAGGTGGGGGTTGCTGGCTACACCTTC.

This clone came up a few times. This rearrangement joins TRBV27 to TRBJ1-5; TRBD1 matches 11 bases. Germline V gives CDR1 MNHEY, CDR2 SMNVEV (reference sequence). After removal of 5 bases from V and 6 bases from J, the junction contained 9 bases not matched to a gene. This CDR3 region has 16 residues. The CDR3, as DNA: TGTGCCAGCAGTGGACAGGGGGCTGGGGTAGGTCAGCCCCAGCATTTT. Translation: CASSGQGAGVGQPQHF.

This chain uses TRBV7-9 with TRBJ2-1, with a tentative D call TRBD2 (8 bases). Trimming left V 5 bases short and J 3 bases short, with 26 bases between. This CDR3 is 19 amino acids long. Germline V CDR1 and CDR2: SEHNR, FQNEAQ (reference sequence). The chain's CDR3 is CASSPLAGTEWDYYNEQFF. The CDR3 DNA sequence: TGTGCCAGCAGCCCCTTAGCGGGGACAGAATGGGACTACTACAATGAGCAGTTCTTC.

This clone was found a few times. The CDR3 spells CSGKAGGRTDTQYF. CDR3 nucleotides: TGCAGCGGAAAAGCGGGGGGGCGCACAGATACGCAGTATTTT. The chain is built from TRBV29-1 and TRBJ2-3, with 10 bases aligning to TRBD2. The ends lost 7 bases at V and 1 base at J; junction bases unmatched: 5. CDR1 and CDR2 from the germline V gene are SQVTM and ANQGSEA. The CDR3 consists of 14 residues.

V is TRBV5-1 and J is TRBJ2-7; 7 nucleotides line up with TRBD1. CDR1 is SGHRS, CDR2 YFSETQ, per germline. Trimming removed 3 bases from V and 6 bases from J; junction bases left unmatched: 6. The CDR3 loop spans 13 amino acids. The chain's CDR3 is CASSWNRGGEQYF. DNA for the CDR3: TGCGCCAGCAGCTGGAACAGGGGTGGCGAGCAGTACTTC.

CDR3 bases: TGCGCCAGCAGCCAAGCCGTAGGGAAAAACATTCAGTACTTC. Protein: CASSQAVGKNIQYF. The chain uses TRBV4-3 and TRBJ2-4; D is uncertain. V lost 1 base and J 4 bases, leaving 8 bases between the germline ends. Germline V gene data show CDR1 as LGHNA and CDR2 as YSLEER. The CDR3 sequence is 14 residues long.

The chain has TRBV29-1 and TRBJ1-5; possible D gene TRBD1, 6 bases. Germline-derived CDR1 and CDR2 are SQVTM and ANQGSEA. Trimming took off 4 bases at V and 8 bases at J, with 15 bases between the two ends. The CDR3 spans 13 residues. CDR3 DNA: TGCAGCGTTGGGACAGATGGCCTGGAGCCCCAGCATTTT. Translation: CSVGTDGLEPQHF.

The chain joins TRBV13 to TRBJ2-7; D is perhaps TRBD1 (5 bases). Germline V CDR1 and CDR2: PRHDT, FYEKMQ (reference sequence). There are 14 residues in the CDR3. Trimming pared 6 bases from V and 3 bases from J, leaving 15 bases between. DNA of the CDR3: TGTGCCAGCAGTCACAGGTCACGCTTCTACGAGCAGTACTTC. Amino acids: CASSHRSRFYEQYF.

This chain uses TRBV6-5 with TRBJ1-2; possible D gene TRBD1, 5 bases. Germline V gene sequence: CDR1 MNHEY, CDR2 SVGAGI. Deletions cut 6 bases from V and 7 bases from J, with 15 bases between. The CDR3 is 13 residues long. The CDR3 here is CASRNGGGSGYTF. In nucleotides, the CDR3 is TGTGCCAGCAGGAACGGGGGTGGAAGTGGCTACACCTTC.

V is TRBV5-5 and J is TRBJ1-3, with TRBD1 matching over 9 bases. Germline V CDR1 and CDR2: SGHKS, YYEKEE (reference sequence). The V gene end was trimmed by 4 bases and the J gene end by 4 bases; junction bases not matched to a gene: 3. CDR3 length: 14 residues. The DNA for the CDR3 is TGTGCCAGCAGCCCTGGGACAGGGGGAAACACCATATATTTT. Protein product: CASSPGTGGNTIYF.

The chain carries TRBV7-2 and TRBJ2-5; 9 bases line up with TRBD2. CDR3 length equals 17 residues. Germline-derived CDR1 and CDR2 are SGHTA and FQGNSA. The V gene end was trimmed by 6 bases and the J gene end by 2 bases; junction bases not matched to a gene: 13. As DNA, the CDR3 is TGTGCCAGCAGTTCCGGGACTAGCCCTATGAGGCAAGAGACCCAGTACTTC. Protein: CASSSGTSPMRQETQYF.

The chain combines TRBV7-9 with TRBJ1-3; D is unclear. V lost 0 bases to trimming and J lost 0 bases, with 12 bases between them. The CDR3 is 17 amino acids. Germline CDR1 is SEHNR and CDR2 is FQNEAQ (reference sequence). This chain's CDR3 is CASSLAQGKNSGNTIYF. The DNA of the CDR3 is TGTGCCAGCAGCTTAGCGCAAGGCAAGAACTCTGGAAACACCATATATTTT.

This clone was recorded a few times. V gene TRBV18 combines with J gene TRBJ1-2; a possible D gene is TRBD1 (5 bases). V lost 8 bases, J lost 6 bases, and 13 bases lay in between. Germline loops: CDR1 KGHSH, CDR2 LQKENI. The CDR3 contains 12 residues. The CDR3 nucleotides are TGTGCCAGCACCACGGGGGAGAATGGCTACACCTTC. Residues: CASTTGENGYTF.

CDR3 sequence reads: CASSLGGGSGGTGELFF. The CDR3, as DNA: TGTGCCAGCAGCTTGGGCGGCGGGAGTGGAGGCACCGGGGAGCTGTTTTTT. This rearrangement joins TRBV5-4 to TRBJ2-2, with 7 bases matching TRBD2. CDR3 length: 17 residues. V dropped 0 bases and J dropped 4; count of bases not matched to a gene: 9. The germline V gene has CDR1 SGHNT and CDR2 YYREEE (reference sequence).

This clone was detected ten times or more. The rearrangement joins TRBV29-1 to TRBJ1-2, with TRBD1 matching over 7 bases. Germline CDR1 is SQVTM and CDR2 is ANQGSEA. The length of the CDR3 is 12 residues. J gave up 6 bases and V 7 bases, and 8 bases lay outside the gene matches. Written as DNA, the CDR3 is TGCAGCGCCCCAGGGGGTGAACATGGCTACACCTTC. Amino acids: CSAPGGEHGYTF.

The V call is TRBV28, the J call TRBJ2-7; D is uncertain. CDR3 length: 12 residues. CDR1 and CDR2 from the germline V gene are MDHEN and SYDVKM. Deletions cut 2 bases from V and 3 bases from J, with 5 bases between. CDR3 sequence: CASSLADYEQYF. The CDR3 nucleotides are TGTGCCAGCAGTTTAGCAGACTACGAGCAGTACTTC.

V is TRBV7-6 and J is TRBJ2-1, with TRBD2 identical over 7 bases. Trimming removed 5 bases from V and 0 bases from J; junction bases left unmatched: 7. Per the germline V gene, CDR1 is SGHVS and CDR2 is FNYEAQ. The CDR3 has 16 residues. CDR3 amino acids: CASSTLTSFSYNEQFF. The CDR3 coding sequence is TGTGCCAGCAGCACTCTGACTAGCTTCTCCTACAATGAGCAGTTCTTC.

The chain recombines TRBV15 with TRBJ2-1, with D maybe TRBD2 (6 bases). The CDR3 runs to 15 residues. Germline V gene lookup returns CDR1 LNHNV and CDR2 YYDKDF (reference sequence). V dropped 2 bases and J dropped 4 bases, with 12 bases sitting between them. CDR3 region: CATSRPPGAYNEQFF. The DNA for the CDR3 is TGTGCCACCAGCAGACCACCGGGAGCTTACAATGAGCAGTTCTTC. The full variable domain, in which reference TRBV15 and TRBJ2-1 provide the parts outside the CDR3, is DAMVIQNPRYQVTQFGKPVTLSCSQTLNHNVMYWYQQKSSQAPKLLFHYYDKDFNNEADTPDNFQSRRPNTSFCFLDIRSPGLGDTAMYLCATSRPPGAYNEQFFGPGTRLTVL.

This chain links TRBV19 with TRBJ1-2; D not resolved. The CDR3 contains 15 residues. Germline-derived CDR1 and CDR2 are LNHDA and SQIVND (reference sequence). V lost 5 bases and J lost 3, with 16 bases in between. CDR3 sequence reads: CASSPTREGYYGYTF. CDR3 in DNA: TGTGCCAGTAGTCCAACCCGGGAGGGCTACTATGGCTACACCTTC.